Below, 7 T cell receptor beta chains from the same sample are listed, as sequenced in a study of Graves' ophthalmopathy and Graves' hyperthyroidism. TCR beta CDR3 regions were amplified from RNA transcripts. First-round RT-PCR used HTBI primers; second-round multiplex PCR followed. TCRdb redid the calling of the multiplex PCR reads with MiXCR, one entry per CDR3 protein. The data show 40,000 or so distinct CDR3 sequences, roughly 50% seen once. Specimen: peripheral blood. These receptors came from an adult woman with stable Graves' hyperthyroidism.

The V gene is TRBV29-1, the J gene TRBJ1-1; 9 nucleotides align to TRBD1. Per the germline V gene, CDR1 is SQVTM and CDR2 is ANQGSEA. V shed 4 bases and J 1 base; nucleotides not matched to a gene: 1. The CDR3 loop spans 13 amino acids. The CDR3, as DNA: TGCAGCGTTGGACAGGGGGGGAACACTGAAGCTTTCTTT. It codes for CSVGQGGNTEAFF.

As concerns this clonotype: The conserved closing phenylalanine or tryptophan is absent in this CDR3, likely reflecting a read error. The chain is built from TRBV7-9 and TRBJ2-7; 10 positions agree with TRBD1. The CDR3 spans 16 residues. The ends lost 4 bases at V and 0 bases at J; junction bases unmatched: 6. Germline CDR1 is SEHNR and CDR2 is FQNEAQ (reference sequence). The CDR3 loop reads CASSSGQGRYSYEQYL. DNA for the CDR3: TGTGCCAGCAGCTCGGGACAGGGGCGCTACTCCTACGAGCAGTACCTC.

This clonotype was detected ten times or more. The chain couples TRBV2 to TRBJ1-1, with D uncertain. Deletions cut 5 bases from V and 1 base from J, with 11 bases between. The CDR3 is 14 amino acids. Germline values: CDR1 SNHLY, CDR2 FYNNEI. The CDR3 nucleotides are TGTGCCAGCAGTAGCCCCACGGAGAACACTGAAGCTTTCTTT. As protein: CASSSPTENTEAFF. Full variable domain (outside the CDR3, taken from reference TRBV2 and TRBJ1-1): EPEVTQTPSHQVTQMGQEVILRCVPISNHLYFYWYRQILGQKVEFLVSFYNNEISEKSEIFDDQFSVERPDGSNFTLKIRSTKLEDSAMYFCASSSPTENTEAFFGQGTRLTVV.

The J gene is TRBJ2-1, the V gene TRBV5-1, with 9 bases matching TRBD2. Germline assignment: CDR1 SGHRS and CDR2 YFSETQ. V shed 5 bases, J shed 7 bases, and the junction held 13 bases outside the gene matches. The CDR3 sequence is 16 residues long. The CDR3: CASRYRPGTSYNEQFF. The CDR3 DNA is TGCGCCAGCAGGTATAGACCCGGGACTAGCTATAATGAGCAGTTCTTC.

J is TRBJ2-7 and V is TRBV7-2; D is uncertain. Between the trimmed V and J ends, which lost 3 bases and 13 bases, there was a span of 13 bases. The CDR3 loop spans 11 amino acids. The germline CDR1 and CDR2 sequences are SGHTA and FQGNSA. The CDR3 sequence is CASSLGKERYF. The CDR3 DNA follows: TGTGCCAGCAGCTTGGGCAAAGAGCGTTACTTC.

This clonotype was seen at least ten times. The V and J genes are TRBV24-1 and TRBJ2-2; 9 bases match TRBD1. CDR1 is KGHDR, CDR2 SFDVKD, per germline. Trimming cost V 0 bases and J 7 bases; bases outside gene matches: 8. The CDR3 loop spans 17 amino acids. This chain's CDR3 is CATSDLRTGGEGGELFF. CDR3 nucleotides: TGTGCCACCAGTGATTTGCGCACAGGGGGCGAAGGCGGGGAGCTGTTTTTT.

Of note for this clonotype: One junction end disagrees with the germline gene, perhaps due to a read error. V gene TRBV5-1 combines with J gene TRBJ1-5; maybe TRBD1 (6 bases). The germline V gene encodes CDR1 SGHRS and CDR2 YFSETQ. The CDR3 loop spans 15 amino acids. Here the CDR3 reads CASSEQGGFGQPQHF. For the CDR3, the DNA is TGTGCCAGCAGTGAACAAGGGGGTTTCGGGCAGCCCCAGCATTTT.